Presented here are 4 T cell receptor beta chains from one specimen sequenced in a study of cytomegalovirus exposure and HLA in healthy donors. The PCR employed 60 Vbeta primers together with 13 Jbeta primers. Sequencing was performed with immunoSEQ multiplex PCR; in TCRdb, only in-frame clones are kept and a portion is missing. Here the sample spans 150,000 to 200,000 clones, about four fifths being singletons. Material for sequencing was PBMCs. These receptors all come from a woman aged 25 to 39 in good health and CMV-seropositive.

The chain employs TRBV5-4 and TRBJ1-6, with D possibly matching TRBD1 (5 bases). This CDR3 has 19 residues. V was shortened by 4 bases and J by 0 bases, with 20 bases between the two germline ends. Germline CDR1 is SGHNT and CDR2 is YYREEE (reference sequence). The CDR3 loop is CASSLDLGGLSSYNSPLHF. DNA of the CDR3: TGTGCCAGCAGCCTGGACCTTGGGGGACTTAGCTCCTATAATTCACCCCTCCACTTT.

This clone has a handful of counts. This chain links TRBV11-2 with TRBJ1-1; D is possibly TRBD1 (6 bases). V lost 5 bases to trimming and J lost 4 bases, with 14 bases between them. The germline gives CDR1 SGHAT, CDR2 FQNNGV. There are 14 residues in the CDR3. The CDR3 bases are TGTGCCAGCAGCACTCAGGGGTTCTTCACTGAAGCTTTCTTT. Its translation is CASSTQGFFTEAFF.

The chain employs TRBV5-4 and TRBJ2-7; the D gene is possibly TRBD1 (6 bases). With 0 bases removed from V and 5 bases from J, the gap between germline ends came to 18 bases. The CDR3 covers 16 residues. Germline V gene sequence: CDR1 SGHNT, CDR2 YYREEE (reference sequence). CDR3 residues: CASSLEPLDRSDEQYF. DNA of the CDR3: TGTGCCAGCAGCTTGGAGCCTCTCGACAGGTCGGACGAGCAGTACTTC.

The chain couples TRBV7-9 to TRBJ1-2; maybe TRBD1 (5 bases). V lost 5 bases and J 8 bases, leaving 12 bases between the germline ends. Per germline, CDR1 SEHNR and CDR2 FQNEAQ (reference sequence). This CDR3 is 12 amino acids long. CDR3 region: CASSLRAEGYTF. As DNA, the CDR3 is TGTGCCAGCAGCCTCAGGGCTGAGGGCTACACCTTC.